This T cell receptor beta chain was recorded in a study of cytomegalovirus exposure and HLA in healthy donors. Study findings and constraints: Later on, a genetic analysis was performed. It linked a missense variant in DCLRE1C with V- and J-gene trimming of TCR beta.

This clone was observed a few times. Antigen unknown. CDR3 length: 15 amino acids. The V gene lost 0 bases and the J gene lost 4 bases, with 10 bases spanning the gap. The germline V gene encodes CDR1 SGHTS and CDR2 YDEGEE. In the PCR, 60 Vbeta and 13 Jbeta primers were used. Measured with immunoSEQ multiplex PCR; TCRdb has only the in-frame clones, and not every one. The top ten hold roughly 8.8% of the sample, which has under 200,000 clones, roughly 88% seen once. Healthy bone marrow donors made up the cohort. This sequence joins TRBV5-8 and TRBJ2-2; the D gene is possibly TRBD2 (6 bases). Sequenced sample: PBMCs. The receptor was derived from a man younger than 35 in good health and CMV-seropositive. CDR3 sequence: CASSLAAGLTGELFF. The CDR3 bases are TGTGCCAGCAGCTTGGCGGCGGGGCTCACCGGGGAGCTGTTTTTT.